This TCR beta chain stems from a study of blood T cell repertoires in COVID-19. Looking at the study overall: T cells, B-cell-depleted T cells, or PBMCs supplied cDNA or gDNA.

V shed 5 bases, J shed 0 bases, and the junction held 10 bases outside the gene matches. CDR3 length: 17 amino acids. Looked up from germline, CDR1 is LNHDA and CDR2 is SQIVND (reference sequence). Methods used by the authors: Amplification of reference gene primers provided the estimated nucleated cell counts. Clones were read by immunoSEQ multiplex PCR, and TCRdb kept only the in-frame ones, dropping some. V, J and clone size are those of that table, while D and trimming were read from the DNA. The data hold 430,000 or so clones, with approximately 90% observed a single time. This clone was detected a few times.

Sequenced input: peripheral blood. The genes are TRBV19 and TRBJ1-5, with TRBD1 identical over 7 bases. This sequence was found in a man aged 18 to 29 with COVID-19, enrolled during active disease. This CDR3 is CASSLPRDSLSNQPQHF. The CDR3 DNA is TGTGCCAGTAGTTTACCCCGGGACAGCCTTAGCAATCAGCCCCAGCATTTT.